The next 10 T cell receptor beta chains were all read from a single sample in a study of OX40 agonist ivuxolimab in advanced cancers. Measured with immunoSEQ multiplex PCR; TCRdb has only the in-frame clones, and not every one. The sample contains fewer than 6,000 clones, around 70% of which appear only once. Sequenced here: CD4+ or CD8+ T cells sorted from blood, sampled in a trial of the OX40 agonist ivuxolimab. The receptors stem from an adult with an advanced solid tumor such as melanoma, head and neck, liver or kidney cancer.

The CDR3 loop is CAWKESSGNTIYF. The CDR3 bases are TGTGCCTGGAAAGAAAGCTCTGGAAACACCATATATTTT. This chain connects TRBV30 to TRBJ1-3; the D is unclear. The V gene's germline CDR1 is GTSNPN and CDR2 SVGIG (reference sequence). Between the trimmed V and J ends, which lost 4 bases and 0 bases, there was a span of 7 bases. The CDR3 totals 13 residues.

This clone is deemed large (0.1 to 1%). The V gene is TRBV28, the J gene TRBJ2-2, with 7 bases matching TRBD1. The CDR3 contains 13 residues. CDR1 is MDHEN, CDR2 SYDVKM, per germline. Germline trimming cut 8 bases from V and 7 bases from J; bases unmatched to any gene: 7. The CDR3, as DNA: TGTGCCAGCTCCCACAGGGGTGGCGGGGAGCTGTTTTTT. This sequence encodes CASSHRGGGELFF.

This clone was recorded a few times. At the DNA level, this CDR3 is encoded by other sequences in the same sample as well. The genes are TRBV19 and TRBJ2-3; weak D call: TRBD1 (6 bases). CDR3 size: 16 residues. CDR1 LNHDA and CDR2 SQIVND come from the germline V gene (reference sequence). Trimming shortened V by 3 bases and J by 0 bases, and 13 bases separated the two germline ends. The CDR3 coding sequence is TGTGCCAGTAGTATCGAGGGACAACTAAGCACAGATACGCAGTATTTT. Translating gives CASSIEGQLSTDTQYF.

The sample holds a few counts of this clone. The V and J genes are TRBV10-3 and TRBJ2-6; a weak D match, TRBD1 (5 bases). Trimming cost V 6 bases and J 0 bases, with 9 bases left between them. In germline, CDR1 is ENHRY, CDR2 SYGVKD. The length of the CDR3 is 15 residues. The CDR3 nucleotides read TGTGCCATCAGAGGACACGCCTCTGGGGCCAACGTCCTGACTTTC. Its protein product is CAIRGHASGANVLTF.

The rearrangement links TRBV30 to TRBJ1-3; D is uncertain. CDR3 length: 16 residues. Germline V gene data show CDR1 as GTSNPN and CDR2 as SVGIG (reference sequence). V was shortened by 5 bases and J by 1 base, with 18 bases between the two germline ends. CDR3 in amino acids: CAWGLTGVNSGNTIYF. CDR3 nucleotides: TGTGCCTGGGGGTTGACGGGAGTTAATTCTGGAAACACCATATATTTT.

The rearrangement joins TRBV27 to TRBJ1-2, with D hard to call. This CDR3 contains 18 residues. The ends were cut back, 3 bases at V and 6 bases at J, with 26 bases in the middle. Germline lookup yields CDR1 MNHEY and CDR2 SMNVEV (reference sequence). The CDR3 DNA reads TGTGCCAGCAGTTTTAATTCTGGGCCGGCAGGACCCCAGAATGGCTACACCTTC. It encodes CASSFNSGPAGPQNGYTF.

The chain is built from TRBV6-5 and TRBJ2-1; no clear D. The V gene lost 0 bases and the J gene lost 6 bases, with 9 bases spanning the gap. The germline V gene has CDR1 MNHEY and CDR2 SVGAGI. This CDR3 has 14 amino acids. This chain's CDR3 is CASSYSVPLNEQFF. Here the CDR3 DNA reads TGTGCCAGCAGTTACTCAGTTCCCCTCAATGAGCAGTTCTTC.

The chain combines TRBV9 with TRBJ1-1; 10 bases align to TRBD1. CDR1 and CDR2 (germline): SGDLS, YYNGEE. Germline trimming cut 0 bases from V and 6 bases from J; bases unmatched to any gene: 5. This CDR3 has 15 residues. Written as DNA, the CDR3 is TGTGCCAGCAGCGTAGGTGGGACAGGGGAATCTGAAGCTTTCTTT. Protein product: CASSVGGTGESEAFF.

The chain carries TRBV28 and TRBJ2-7; D is perhaps TRBD1 (5 bases). Trimming left V 5 bases short and J 7 bases short, with 18 bases between. CDR1 and CDR2 (germline): MDHEN, SYDVKM. This CDR3 has 14 amino acids. CDR3 protein: CASSMDKKIREQYF. The CDR3 bases are TGTGCCAGCAGTATGGACAAAAAGATCAGGGAGCAGTACTTC. The full variable domain, rest sourced from reference TRBV28 and TRBJ2-7, is DVKVTQSSRYLVKRTGEKVFLECVQDMDHENMFWYRQDPGLGLRLIYFSYDVKMKEKGDIPEGYSVSREKKERFSLILESASTNQTSMYLCASSMDKKIREQYFGPGTRLTVT.

For this clone: A much larger clone sits a single nucleotide away, making a read error possible. The chain joins TRBV7-6 to TRBJ1-2; D is uncertain. This CDR3 has 17 amino acids. V dropped 4 bases and J dropped 1 base, with 19 bases sitting between them. The germline V gene has CDR1 SGHVS and CDR2 FNYEAQ. CDR3 coding DNA: TGTGCCAGCAGCTCTTTGTTCGCTGGCGGTCGTAACTATGGCTACACCTTC. Its translation: CASSSLFAGGRNYGYTF.